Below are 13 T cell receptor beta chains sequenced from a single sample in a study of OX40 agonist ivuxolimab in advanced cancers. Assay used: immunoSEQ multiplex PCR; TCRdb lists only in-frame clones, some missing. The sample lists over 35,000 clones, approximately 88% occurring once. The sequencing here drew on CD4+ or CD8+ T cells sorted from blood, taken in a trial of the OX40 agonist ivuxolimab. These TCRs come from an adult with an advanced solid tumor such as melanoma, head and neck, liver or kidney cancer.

The CDR3 coding sequence is TGTGCCAGCAGCATGACAGGGGGCCAAGATGGCTACACCTTC. This codes for CASSMTGGQDGYTF. The chain employs TRBV5-6 and TRBJ1-2; 10 bases agree with TRBD1. Germline V gives CDR1 SGHDT, CDR2 YYEEEE. The CDR3 is made up of 14 amino acids. With V trimmed by 4 bases and J by 6 bases, 6 bases remained unmatched.

This CDR3 is CASSPRQGAGGDTQYF. DNA for the CDR3: TGTGCCAGCAGCCCCCGACAGGGGGCGGGTGGAGATACGCAGTATTTT. This rearrangement joins TRBV5-4 to TRBJ2-3; 10 nucleotides match TRBD1. CDR3 length: 16 residues. Germline V gives CDR1 SGHNT, CDR2 YYREEE (reference sequence). V lost 4 bases, J lost 5 bases, and 10 bases stayed unmatched.

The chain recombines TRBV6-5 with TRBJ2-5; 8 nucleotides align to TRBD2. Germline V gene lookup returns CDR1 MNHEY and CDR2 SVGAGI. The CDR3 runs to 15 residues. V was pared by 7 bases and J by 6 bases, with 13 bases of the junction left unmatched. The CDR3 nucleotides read TGTGCCAGCACCACCAACTGGCTAGCGGGTCAGACCCAGTACTTC. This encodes CASTTNWLAGQTQYF.

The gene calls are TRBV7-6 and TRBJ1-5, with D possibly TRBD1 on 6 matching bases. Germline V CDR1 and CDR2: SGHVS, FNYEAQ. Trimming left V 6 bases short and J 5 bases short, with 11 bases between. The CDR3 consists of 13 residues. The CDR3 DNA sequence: TGTGCCAGCAGTCAGGACAGATATCAGCCCCAGCATTTT. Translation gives CASSQDRYQPQHF. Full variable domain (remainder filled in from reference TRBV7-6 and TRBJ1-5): GAGVSQSPRYKVTKRGQDVALRCDPISGHVSLYWYRQALGQGPEFLTYFNYEAQQDKSGLPNDRFSAERPEGSISTLTIQRTEQRDSAMYRCASSQDRYQPQHFGDGTRLSIL.

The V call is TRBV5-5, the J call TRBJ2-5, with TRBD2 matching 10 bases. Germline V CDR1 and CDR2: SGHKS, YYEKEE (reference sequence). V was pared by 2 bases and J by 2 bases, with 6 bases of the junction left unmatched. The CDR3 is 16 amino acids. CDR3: CASSFLAGGGQETQYF. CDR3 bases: TGTGCCAGCAGCTTTTTAGCGGGGGGAGGGCAAGAGACCCAGTACTTC.

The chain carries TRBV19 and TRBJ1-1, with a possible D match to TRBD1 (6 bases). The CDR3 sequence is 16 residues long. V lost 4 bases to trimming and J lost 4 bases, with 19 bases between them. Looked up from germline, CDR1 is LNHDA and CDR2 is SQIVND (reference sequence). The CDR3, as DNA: TGTGCCAGTAGTAGCATTACAGGGAGATTGAGCACTGAAGCTTTCTTT. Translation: CASSSITGRLSTEAFF.

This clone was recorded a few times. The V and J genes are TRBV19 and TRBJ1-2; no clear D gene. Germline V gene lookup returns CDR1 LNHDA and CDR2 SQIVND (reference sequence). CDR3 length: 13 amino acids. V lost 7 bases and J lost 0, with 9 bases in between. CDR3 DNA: TGTGCCAGTACAGATCCACCTAACTATGGCTACACCTTC. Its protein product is CASTDPPNYGYTF.

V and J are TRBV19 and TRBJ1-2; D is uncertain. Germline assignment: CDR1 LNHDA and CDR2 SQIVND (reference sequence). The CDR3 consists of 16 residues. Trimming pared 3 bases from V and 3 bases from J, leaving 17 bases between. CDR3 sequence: CASSIGSPHNYYGYTF. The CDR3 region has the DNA TGTGCCAGTAGTATTGGTTCTCCCCACAACTACTATGGCTACACCTTC.

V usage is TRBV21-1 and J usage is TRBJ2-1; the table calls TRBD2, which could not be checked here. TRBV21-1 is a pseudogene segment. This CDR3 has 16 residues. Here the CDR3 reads CASSKELSSGYNEQFF. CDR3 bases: TGTGCCAGCAGCAAAGAACTTTCTAGCGGTTACAATGAGCAGTTCTTC.

The CDR3 loop reads CASSTSGGWQYF. The CDR3 nucleotides are TGTGCCAGTAGTACCTCAGGGGGTTGGCAGTACTTC. J is TRBJ2-7 and V is TRBV19; 7 positions agree with TRBD1. The junction had 6 bases not matched to a gene; V was cut back by 4 bases and J by 9 bases. Germline V gene lookup returns CDR1 LNHDA and CDR2 SQIVND (reference sequence). The CDR3 consists of 12 residues.

The CDR3 DNA follows: TGCGCCAGCAGCTTGGTTTTCCGGGCGCCTGAGGGTGAAGCTTTCTTT. This sequence encodes CASSLVFRAPEGEAFF. V is TRBV5-1 and J is TRBJ1-1; no firm D call. V shed 0 bases and J shed 7 bases, with 19 bases lying between them. CDR1 is SGHRS, CDR2 YFSETQ, per germline. The CDR3 has 16 residues.

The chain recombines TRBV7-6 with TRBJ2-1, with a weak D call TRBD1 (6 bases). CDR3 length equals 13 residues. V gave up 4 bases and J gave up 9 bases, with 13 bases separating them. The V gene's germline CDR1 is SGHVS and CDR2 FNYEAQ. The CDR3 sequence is CASSSTQGVEQFF. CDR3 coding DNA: TGTGCCAGCAGCTCTACACAGGGCGTTGAGCAGTTCTTC.

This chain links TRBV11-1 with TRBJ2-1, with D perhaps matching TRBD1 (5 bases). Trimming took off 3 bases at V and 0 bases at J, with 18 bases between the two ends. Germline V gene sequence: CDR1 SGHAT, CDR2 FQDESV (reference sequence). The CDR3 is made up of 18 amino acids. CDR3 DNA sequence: TGTGCCAGCAGCTTGGGAAGGGGATCACCCAGCTCCTACAATGAGCAGTTCTTC. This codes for CASSLGRGSPSSYNEQFF.